One sample yielded the 4 T cell receptor beta chains listed below, sequenced in a study of T cell responses to AZD1222 COVID-19 vaccine (dated by TCRdb to the early 2020s). Receptor amplification or capture employed the immunoSEQ multiplex PCR assay. Held by TCRdb, this immuneACCESS table contains in-frame sequences only and omits some clones. Under half of the omission traces to an unresolved V gene where checked; the cause of the rest is unknown. The sample yields fewer than 150,000 clones; nearly 90% were counted once. The ten top clones hold roughly 8.9% of the sample. The intended sense of this specimen's time point label: about 28 days (+/-7) after the second vaccine dose. The specimen was peripheral blood, collected 28 days after the second AZD1222 dose. The receptor source for this set is an adult who received the AZD1222 COVID-19 vaccine.

This clone was counted ten times or more. The rearrangement links TRBV21-1 to TRBJ1-3. TRBV21-1 is termed a pseudogene. This CDR3 has 13 residues. CDR3 sequence (DNA): TGTGCCAGCAGCAAACCGGCCGGAAACACCATATATTTT. This translates into CASSKPAGNTIYF.

The V call is TRBV3-1 (or the pseudogene TRBV3-2), the J call TRBJ1-2; 7 nucleotides align to TRBD1. The CDR3 sequence is 15 residues long. Germline CDR1 and CDR2: LGHDT and YNNKEL (reference sequence). V was clipped by 4 bases and J by 1 base; unmatched bases: 6. CDR3 region: CASSPRQGINYGYTF. CDR3 DNA: TGTGCCAGCAGCCCGAGACAGGGAATTAACTATGGCTACACCTTC.

CDR3 sequence reads: CASSSQRRPEGTEAFF. The CDR3 DNA sequence: TGTGCCAGCAGCTCTCAACGACGCCCGGAGGGCACTGAAGCTTTCTTT. This rearrangement joins TRBV7-8 to TRBJ1-1; D remains unclear. There are 16 residues in the CDR3. V was trimmed by 4 bases and J by 4 bases, leaving 19 bases between them. Germline values: CDR1 SGHVS, CDR2 FQNEAQ.

The CDR3 sequence is CASSVATSNSPLHF. For the CDR3, the DNA is TGTGCCAGCAGCGTCGCTACTTCTAATTCACCCCTCCACTTT. This chain links TRBV9 with TRBJ1-6, with no clear D. This CDR3 contains 14 residues. The germline gives CDR1 SGDLS, CDR2 YYNGEE. Between the trimmed V and J ends, which lost 2 bases and 6 bases, there was a span of 9 bases.